One sample yielded the 7 T cell receptor beta chains listed below, sequenced in a study of cytomegalovirus exposure and HLA in healthy donors. 13 Jbeta primers and 60 Vbeta primers were used for the PCR. TCRdb's copy holds only in-frame clones and misses some; the assay was immunoSEQ multiplex PCR. The repertoire includes 90,000 to 120,000 clones, around 76% of them detected once, and roughly 2.3% sits in the top ten. Source material: PBMCs. All receptors come from a man between 18 and 35 years old in good health and CMV-seronegative.

The rearrangement links TRBV19 to TRBJ1-4; TRBD1 aligns across 9 bases. Trimming took 3 bases from V and 4 from J; bases not matched to a gene: 9. Germline V gives CDR1 LNHDA, CDR2 SQIVND (reference sequence). The CDR3 spans 17 residues. The CDR3 nucleotides read TGTGCCAGTAGTATCGTTACAGGGGGCGGTGTTAATGAAAAACTGTTTTTT. Amino acids: CASSIVTGGGVNEKLFF.

J is TRBJ2-7 and V is TRBV18, with TRBD1 matching over 8 bases. The CDR3 length is 14 residues. Looked up from germline, CDR1 is KGHSH and CDR2 is LQKENI. V trimming: 3 bases; J trimming: 5 bases; junction bases outside the gene matches: 6. DNA of the CDR3: TGTGCCAGCTCACCCCGACAGGGGAAGAACGAGCAGTACTTC. Amino acid sequence: CASSPRQGKNEQYF.

CDR3 sequence reads: CASSPLATAVGGDTQYF. CDR3 nucleotide sequence: TGTGCCAGCTCACCCCTCGCGACCGCAGTCGGAGGAGATACGCAGTATTTT. This rearrangement joins TRBV18 to TRBJ2-3; D might be TRBD2 (5 bases). Germline CDR1 KGHSH, CDR2 LQKENI. The CDR3 loop spans 17 amino acids. With 3 bases removed from V and 5 bases from J, the gap between germline ends came to 21 bases.

This clone was seen only once. This chain links TRBV6-5 with TRBJ2-1; TRBD2 might be the D (5 bases). The CDR3 loop spans 14 amino acids. CDR1 and CDR2 (germline): MNHEY, SVGAGI. V shed 4 bases and J shed 3 bases, with 10 bases lying between them. The CDR3 bases are TGTGCCAGCAGTTCACTAGGGAACTACAATGAGCAGTTCTTC. Its translation is CASSSLGNYNEQFF.

V and J are TRBV4-2 and TRBJ2-3; weak D call: TRBD1 (5 bases). V was clipped by 4 bases and J by 4 bases, with 15 bases between them. In germline, CDR1 is LGHNA, CDR2 YNFKEQ. This CDR3 region has 15 residues. The CDR3 loop reads CASSPRGAGPDTQYF. The CDR3 DNA sequence: TGTGCCAGCAGCCCCCGCGGCGCAGGGCCAGATACGCAGTATTTT.

This chain links TRBV7-6 with TRBJ2-7; a weak D match, TRBD1 (6 bases). The V gene lost 5 bases and the J gene lost 1 base, with 12 bases spanning the gap. The V gene's germline CDR1 is SGHVS and CDR2 FNYEAQ. CDR3 length equals 14 residues. This CDR3 is CASSRTQGSYEQYF. CDR3 sequence (DNA): TGTGCCAGCAGCCGTACCCAGGGGTCCTACGAGCAGTACTTC.

The chain is built from TRBV18 and TRBJ1-6; TRBD1 might be the D (6 bases). In germline, CDR1 is KGHSH, CDR2 LQKENI. Trimming took off 2 bases at V and 6 bases at J, with 14 bases between the two ends. The CDR3 totals 16 residues. DNA for the CDR3: TGTGCCAGCTCACCAAGGGGGTCGGGCAGTAATTCACCCCTCCACTTT. Protein: CASSPRGSGSNSPLHF.